The 20 T cell receptor beta chains listed next were all sequenced from one sample in a study of cytomegalovirus exposure and HLA in healthy donors. 13 Jbeta primers and 60 Vbeta primers were used for the PCR. Measured with immunoSEQ multiplex PCR; TCRdb has only the in-frame clones, and not every one. This sample has about 50,000 clones; over 80% occur once, and the top ten carry 1.6%. The source material was PBMCs. The receptors come from a man aged 25 to 45 in good health and CMV-seronegative.

This chain joins TRBV4-1 and TRBJ1-1; the match to TRBD1 covers 7 bases. Germline CDR1 MGHRA, CDR2 YSYEKL. The CDR3 length is 15 residues. Germline trimming cut 2 bases from V and 1 base from J; bases unmatched to any gene: 4. The CDR3 DNA is TGCGCCAGCAGCCAAAACAGGGGAACGAACACTGAAGCTTTCTTT. It encodes CASSQNRGTNTEAFF.

This clone was counted only a few times. The V gene is TRBV28, the J gene TRBJ1-1, with 7 bases lining up with TRBD1. Looked up from germline, CDR1 is MDHEN and CDR2 is SYDVKM. V shed 10 bases, J shed 5 bases, and the junction held 7 bases outside the gene matches. The CDR3 totals 12 residues. The CDR3 DNA reads TGTGCCATAATTAAACAGGGGACTGAAGCTTTCTTT. It specifies CAIIKQGTEAFF.

This clone has only a few counts. The rearrangement links TRBV27 to TRBJ2-1; D unclear. Germline-derived CDR1 and CDR2 are MNHEY and SMNVEV (reference sequence). This CDR3 has 13 residues. Trimming took 3 bases from V and 10 from J, leaving 13 bases between them. Here the CDR3 DNA reads TGTGCCAGCAGTTTTGCCGTGAACGGGGAGCAGTTCTTC. This codes for CASSFAVNGEQFF.

With respect to this clone: A read error may produce the germline difference seen at one junction end. The CDR3 is CASSLALKGALWEQYF. The CDR3 DNA is TGTGCCAGCAGCCTAGCTTTGAAGGGGGCCCTTTGGGAGCAGTACTTC. This sequence joins TRBV7-8 and TRBJ2-7; 7 bases agree with TRBD1. Germline CDR1 and CDR2: SGHVS and FQNEAQ. The CDR3 is made up of 16 amino acids.

This chain uses TRBV6-8 with TRBJ2-1; perhaps TRBD2 as D (5 bases). This CDR3 has 17 amino acids. The germline gives CDR1 MNHGY, CDR2 SAAAGT. The ends were cut back, 3 bases at V and 5 bases at J, with 20 bases in the middle. CDR3 sequence: CASSYDRGRLPDNEQFF. The DNA of the CDR3 is TGTGCCAGCAGTTATGACCGAGGGAGACTACCCGACAATGAGCAGTTCTTC.

This clone is a singleton in its sample. The CDR3 DNA reads TGCGCCAGCAGCTCGCGACAGAACACAGATACGCAGTATTTT. Its translation is CASSSRQNTDTQYF. The gene calls are TRBV5-1 and TRBJ2-3; weak D call: TRBD1 (5 bases). Per germline, CDR1 SGHRS and CDR2 YFSETQ. V lost 3 bases and J lost 2, with 10 bases in between. This CDR3 contains 14 residues.

The chain uses TRBV5-4 and TRBJ2-1; 7 bases match TRBD2. The V gene's germline CDR1 is SGHNT and CDR2 YYREEE (reference sequence). The CDR3 spans 16 residues. The J segment lost 9 bases and the V segment lost 0 bases, leaving 12 bases of the junction unmatched. The chain's CDR3 is CASSLEQGGHLAEQFF. In nucleotides, the CDR3 is TGTGCCAGCAGCTTGGAGCAGGGAGGGCATTTAGCTGAGCAGTTCTTC.

The chain couples TRBV7-2 to TRBJ2-1; D gene ambiguous. CDR1 is SGHTA and CDR2 is FQGNSA in the germline V gene. Trimming pared 3 bases from V and 0 bases from J, leaving 3 bases between. The CDR3 is made up of 13 amino acids. DNA of the CDR3: TGTGCCAGCAGCTTTAGCTCCTACAATGAGCAGTTCTTC. Its protein product is CASSFSSYNEQFF. The variable domain in full, with the rest retrieved from reference TRBV7-2 and TRBJ2-1, is GAGVSQSPSNKVTEKGKDVELRCDPISGHTALYWYRQSLGQGLEFLIYFQGNSAPDKSGLPSDRFSAERTGGSVSTLTIQRTQQEDSAVYLCASSFSSYNEQFFGPGTRLTVL.

The chain links TRBV11-2 to TRBJ1-2; 7 bases align to TRBD1. The CDR3 length is 13 residues. V lost 6 bases and J lost 8; bases outside the gene matches: 9. CDR1 and CDR2 (germline): SGHAT, FQNNGV. CDR3 residues: CASSPDRAEGYTF. The CDR3 bases are TGTGCCAGCAGTCCTGACAGGGCGGAGGGCTACACCTTC.

This clone has more than one count but fewer than ten. This sequence joins TRBV4-3 and TRBJ2-2; 8 bases match TRBD2. J was trimmed by 3 bases and V by 4 bases; bases with no gene match: 10. Germline CDR1 is LGHNA and CDR2 is YSLEER. This CDR3 is built from 17 residues. The CDR3 is CASSLQAGGGYTGELFF. The CDR3 DNA reads as TGCGCCAGCAGCCTCCAGGCTGGCGGGGGGTACACCGGGGAGCTGTTTTTT.

The gene calls are TRBV12-5 and TRBJ2-7, with D possibly being TRBD1 (7 bases). The CDR3 is 15 residues long. Trimming removed 0 bases from V and 5 bases from J, with 14 bases in between. Germline CDR1 LGHNT, CDR2 FRNRAP. CDR3 sequence (DNA): TGTGCTAGTGGTTTGGTAGGGGGGACAGACCACGAGCAGTACTTC. It specifies CASGLVGGTDHEQYF.

This chain links TRBV30 with TRBJ1-2; no definite D call. This CDR3 contains 11 residues. Germline V lookup: CDR1 GTSNPN, CDR2 SVGIG (reference sequence). V lost 3 bases and J lost 7, with 9 bases in between. This chain's CDR3 is CAWRLAGGYTF. The DNA of the CDR3 is TGTGCCTGGAGGCTGGCGGGTGGCTACACCTTC.

This chain uses TRBV29-1 with TRBJ2-5; 8 bases map to TRBD1. The J call is uncertain, as TRBJ2-7 better fits the DNA end. The CDR3 covers 13 residues. Germline loops: CDR1 SQVTM, CDR2 ANQGSEA. As DNA, the CDR3 is TGCAGCGCCGAAGGGGACAGGACCTACGAGCAGTACTTC. Protein product: CSAEGDRTYEQYF.

The table lists this clone with a few counts. V gene TRBV2 combines with J gene TRBJ2-1; the D gene is possibly TRBD1 (6 bases). The germline CDR1 and CDR2 sequences are SNHLY and FYNNEI. V was shortened by 1 base and J by 11 bases, with 15 bases between the two germline ends. The CDR3 sequence is 14 residues long. The CDR3 here is CASSEGWTAKQQFF. Written as DNA, the CDR3 is TGTGCCAGCAGTGAAGGATGGACAGCTAAGCAGCAGTTCTTC.

The CDR3 sequence is CAIRGSSQGNEQFF. In DNA, the CDR3 is TGTGCCATCCGCGGGAGTTCCCAGGGTAATGAGCAGTTCTTC. This chain links TRBV10-3 with TRBJ2-1; 7 bases agree with TRBD2. V trimming: 8 bases; J trimming: 7 bases; junction bases outside the gene matches: 11. Germline assignment: CDR1 ENHRY and CDR2 SYGVKD. The CDR3 loop spans 14 amino acids.

The V and J genes are TRBV19 and TRBJ1-2; 9 bases fit TRBD1. Germline V gene sequence: CDR1 LNHDA, CDR2 SQIVND (reference sequence). V shed 6 bases, J shed 2 bases, and the junction held 7 bases outside the gene matches. The CDR3 contains 15 residues. This chain's CDR3 is CASSHMGTGNYGYTF. The CDR3 DNA is TGTGCCAGTAGCCATATGGGGACAGGGAACTATGGCTACACCTTC.

This clone was observed a handful of times. The V gene is TRBV6-1, the J gene TRBJ1-2, with 7 positions matching TRBD1. The CDR3 covers 13 residues. V lost 8 bases to trimming and J lost 6 bases; unmatched junction nucleotides: 9. CDR1 is MNHNS, CDR2 SASEGT, per germline. Here the CDR3 reads CASPSGTENGYTF. DNA of the CDR3: TGTGCCAGCCCATCCGGGACAGAGAATGGCTACACCTTC.

This clone occurred a few times. The chain joins TRBV6-5 to TRBJ2-1; D perhaps matches TRBD2 (6 bases). The V gene lost 5 bases and the J gene lost 6 bases, with 17 bases spanning the gap. The germline gives CDR1 MNHEY, CDR2 SVGAGI. The CDR3 length is 15 residues. The CDR3 DNA follows: TGTGCCAGCAGTGGCCGGGACTCCTCGGTCAATGAGCAGTTCTTC. It translates to CASSGRDSSVNEQFF.

CDR3 bases: TGTGCCACCATTCCCCTCAGCGGATCCACAGATACGCAGTATTTT. Translation gives CATIPLSGSTDTQYF. The chain is built from TRBV28 and TRBJ2-3; TRBD2 might be the D (5 bases). V gave up 10 bases and J gave up 2 bases, with 19 bases separating them. This CDR3 is 15 amino acids long. Germline CDR1 MDHEN, CDR2 SYDVKM. Based on the CDR3 plus reference TRBV28 and TRBJ2-3, the full variable domain is DVKVTQSSRYLVKRTGEKVFLECVQDMDHENMFWYRQDPGLGLRLIYFSYDVKMKEKGDIPEGYSVSREKKERFSLILESASTNQTSMYLCATIPLSGSTDTQYFGPGTRLTVL.

This clone was picked up one time. This chain connects TRBV5-1 to TRBJ2-7; 10 nucleotides match TRBD2. V shed 4 bases, J shed 6 bases, and the junction held 13 bases outside the gene matches. Germline V gene lookup returns CDR1 SGHRS and CDR2 YFSETQ. This CDR3 comprises 16 residues. This CDR3 reads CASSPRIAGGSGEQYF. The DNA for the CDR3 is TGCGCCAGCAGCCCCCGCATAGCGGGAGGTTCGGGCGAGCAGTACTTC.